This TCR beta chain was observed in a study of T cells after yellow fever vaccination. Study findings and constraints: In post-booster samples, most primary-vaccination clones reappeared (approximately 97% CD4, about 90% CD8).

TCRdb processed the 5' RACE reads anew with MiXCR; each CDR3 protein has one entry. This sample has 110,000 to 150,000 distinct CDR3 sequences, with about 7% found just once. At least ten counts were recorded for this clonotype. What it binds is not known. This CDR3 is built from 12 residues. V lost 8 bases and J lost 6; bases outside the gene matches: 8. Germline V gives CDR1 DFQATT, CDR2 SNEGSKA (reference sequence). This TCR was sampled from a man aged 25-45 years who received the YFV17D yellow fever vaccine. The chain uses TRBV20-1 and TRBJ2-3, with 7 bases aligning to TRBD2. This specimen consisted of CD4+ T cells sorted from PBMCs, obtained 10 days after the yellow fever booster vaccination. CDR3 coding DNA: TGCAGTTCACTAGCGAAAAGCGATACGCAGTATTTT. Encoded protein: CSSLAKSDTQYF.